The next 31 T cell receptor beta chains were all read from a single sample in a study of blood T cell repertoires in COVID-19. Method: immunoSEQ multiplex PCR; TCRdb's copy keeps in-frame clones and lacks some. The repertoire holds roughly 140,000 clones, with 84% as singletons. Sequencing was done on a sample of peripheral blood. These receptors all stem from a human donor in a cohort sampled during active COVID-19.

The rearrangement joins TRBV11-2 to TRBJ2-2; D may be TRBD1 (6 bases). V shed 5 bases and J shed 4 bases, with 11 bases lying between them. Looked up from germline, CDR1 is SGHAT and CDR2 is FQNNGV. CDR3 length: 14 residues. DNA of the CDR3: TGTGCCAGCAGCAGATACAGGGCCACCGGGGAGCTGTTTTTT. This translates into CASSRYRATGELFF. The entire variable domain, with the rest obtained from reference TRBV11-2 and TRBJ2-2, is as follows: EAGVAQSPRYKIIEKRQSVAFWCNPISGHATLYWYQQILGQGPKLLIQFQNNGVVDDSQLPKDRFSAERLKGVDSTLKIQPAKLEDSAVYLCASSRYRATGELFFGEGSRLTVL.

Here the CDR3 DNA reads TGTGCCAGCAGTTACATTTCAGGGGGCAGTTACGAGCAGTACTTC. Residues: CASSYISGGSYEQYF. J is TRBJ2-7 and V is TRBV6-5; 8 bases align to TRBD1. The V and J ends lost 2 bases and 4 bases, in that order; junction bases with no gene match: 7. Germline values: CDR1 MNHEY, CDR2 SVGAGI. The CDR3 length is 15 residues.

V and J are TRBV2 and TRBJ2-4; no definite D call. This CDR3 comprises 15 residues. V lost 3 bases, J lost 0 bases, and 9 bases lay in between. Germline values: CDR1 SNHLY, CDR2 FYNNEI. CDR3 amino acids: CASSEGPLAKNIQYF. As DNA, the CDR3 is TGTGCCAGCAGTGAGGGCCCCTTAGCCAAAAACATTCAGTACTTC.

The chain uses TRBV11-3 and TRBJ2-1; 7 bases are a match to TRBD2. Trimming took 0 bases from V and 4 from J; bases not matched to a gene: 9. Germline V gene data show CDR1 as SGHNT and CDR2 as YENEEA. The CDR3 sequence is 17 residues long. The CDR3 coding sequence is TGTGCCAGCAGCTTAGATCTTGCGGGGGTGGTGTACAATGAGCAGTTCTTC. Translation gives CASSLDLAGVVYNEQFF.

This chain links TRBV7-2 with TRBJ2-2; weak D call: TRBD2 (5 bases). The CDR3 runs to 15 residues. V dropped 6 bases and J dropped 2 bases, with 13 bases sitting between them. CDR1 SGHTA and CDR2 FQGNSA come from the germline V gene. CDR3 sequence (DNA): TGTGCCAGCAGTTATAGGCGGGCCAACACCGGGGAGCTGTTTTTT. Protein product: CASSYRRANTGELFF.

The genes are TRBV3-1 (or the pseudogene TRBV3-2) and TRBJ1-1; TRBD1 matches at 7 bases. CDR3 length: 15 residues. Unmatched junction bases numbered 9, after V lost 6 bases and J lost 2 bases. The V gene's germline CDR1 is LGHDT and CDR2 YNNKEL (reference sequence). CDR3 protein: CASSLRGIGNTEAFF. For the CDR3, the DNA is TGTGCCAGCAGTCTCAGGGGGATCGGCAACACTGAAGCTTTCTTT.

V is TRBV7-2 and J is TRBJ2-7; 9 bases match TRBD1. The germline V gene has CDR1 SGHTA and CDR2 FQGNSA. The CDR3 contains 14 residues. The V segment lost 4 bases and the J segment 0 bases; nucleotides outside the gene matches: 1. CDR3 protein: CASSYRGPSYEQYF. The CDR3 region has the DNA TGTGCCAGCAGCTACAGGGGGCCCTCCTACGAGCAGTACTTC. The variable domain in full, completed from reference TRBV7-2 and TRBJ2-7, reads GAGVSQSPSNKVTEKGKDVELRCDPISGHTALYWYRQSLGQGLEFLIYFQGNSAPDKSGLPSDRFSAERTGGSVSTLTIQRTQQEDSAVYLCASSYRGPSYEQYFGPGTRLTVT.

This clone appeared a few times. This sequence joins TRBV3-1 (or the pseudogene TRBV3-2) and TRBJ1-3; no reliable D call. Germline assignment: CDR1 LGHDT and CDR2 YNNKEL (reference sequence). The V gene lost 5 bases and the J gene lost 1 base, with 9 bases spanning the gap. The CDR3 contains 14 residues. The CDR3 DNA reads TGTGCCAGCAGCTTTAGTGTGTCTGGAAACACCATATATTTT. It is translated as CASSFSVSGNTIYF.

This clone showed up just a few times. This chain uses TRBV20-1 with TRBJ1-1, with TRBD1 matching 9 bases. Germline lookup yields CDR1 DFQATT and CDR2 SNEGSKA (reference sequence). CDR3 size: 16 residues. V gave up 3 bases and J gave up 5 bases; unmatched junction bases: 13. CDR3 in amino acids: CSASGEAGTGSTEAFF. The DNA for the CDR3 is TGCAGTGCTAGTGGGGAAGCCGGGACAGGGTCGACTGAAGCTTTCTTT.

In its sample, this clone was seen once. The rearrangement links TRBV3-1 (or the pseudogene TRBV3-2) to TRBJ1-1, with a tentative D call TRBD1 (5 bases). Trimming shortened V by 1 base and J by 6 bases, and 9 bases separated the two germline ends. The CDR3 runs 13 residues. Germline V gene lookup returns CDR1 LGHDT and CDR2 YNNKEL (reference sequence). CDR3 nucleotides: TGTGCCAGCAGCCAAGGAGACAGTTCTGAAGCTTTCTTT. As protein: CASSQGDSSEAFF.

This clone was observed once. The genes are TRBV25-1 and TRBJ1-4, with D perhaps matching TRBD1 (5 bases). The CDR3 consists of 14 residues. CDR1 and CDR2 from the germline V gene are MGHDK and SYGVNS. Trimming stripped 3 bases from V and 7 bases from J, with 12 bases between. CDR3 DNA sequence: TGTGCCAGCAGTGAGGCAGGGCCTAGTGAAAAACTGTTTTTT. This codes for CASSEAGPSEKLFF.

The chain carries TRBV7-6 and TRBJ1-5, with TRBD1 identical over 10 bases. This CDR3 is 18 amino acids long. The junction had 11 bases not matched to a gene; V was cut back by 5 bases and J by 1 base. CDR1 and CDR2 from the germline V gene are SGHVS and FNYEAQ. CDR3 residues: CASSEKHRDRGSNQPQHF. Written as DNA, the CDR3 is TGTGCCAGCAGCGAGAAACACCGGGACAGGGGAAGCAATCAGCCCCAGCATTTT.

The J gene is TRBJ1-4, the V gene TRBV24-1, with 12 bases lining up with TRBD1. The V gene's germline CDR1 is KGHDR and CDR2 SFDVKD. The CDR3 is made up of 15 amino acids. The trim removed 5 bases at V and 8 bases at J, leaving 5 bases unmatched. This chain's CDR3 is CATSGGTGGNEKLFF. CDR3 bases: TGTGCCACCAGTGGTGGGACAGGGGGCAACGAAAAACTGTTTTTT.

This chain links TRBV15 with TRBJ1-1, with D tentatively TRBD1 (6 bases). The CDR3 runs 17 residues. V was clipped by 5 bases and J by 6 bases, with 25 bases between them. Germline values: CDR1 LNHNV, CDR2 YYDKDF (reference sequence). CDR3: CATSGLYLRDTGSEAFF. The CDR3 nucleotides are TGTGCCACCAGCGGGCTCTACCTCCGGGACACCGGGTCTGAAGCTTTCTTT.

The rearrangement links TRBV7-9 to TRBJ2-7; TRBD1 matches 11 bases. The CDR3 loop spans 14 amino acids. CDR1 and CDR2 (germline): SEHNR, FQNEAQ (reference sequence). Unmatched junction bases numbered 4, after V lost 6 bases and J lost 3 bases. The chain's CDR3 is CASSTGTGGYEQYF. The CDR3 coding sequence is TGTGCCAGCAGTACCGGGACAGGGGGCTACGAGCAGTACTTC.

The rearrangement links TRBV5-1 to TRBJ2-7, with 9 bases identical to TRBD1. CDR1 and CDR2 from the germline V gene are SGHRS and YFSETQ. Germline trimming cut 6 bases from V and 6 bases from J; bases unmatched to any gene: 7. This CDR3 spans 13 amino acids. The CDR3 protein is CASKETGGIEQYF. CDR3 in DNA: TGCGCCAGCAAGGAGACAGGGGGTATCGAGCAGTACTTC.

The chain recombines TRBV7-3 with TRBJ2-1; 10 bases align to TRBD2. Looked up from germline, CDR1 is SGHTA and CDR2 is FQGTGA. V shed 6 bases and J 6 bases; nucleotides not matched to a gene: 8. CDR3 size: 15 residues. The CDR3 loop reads CASSTTSGASNEQFF. The DNA of the CDR3 is TGTGCCAGCAGTACAACTAGCGGGGCCTCCAATGAGCAGTTCTTC.

This rearrangement joins TRBV6-5 to TRBJ1-1; D gene uncertain. The CDR3 contains 14 residues. V gave up 2 bases and J gave up 6 bases, with 13 bases separating them. Germline CDR1 and CDR2: MNHEY and SVGAGI. The CDR3 DNA is TGTGCCAGCAGTTACGGCGGGATTGGGGCTGAAGCTTTCTTT. Its protein is CASSYGGIGAEAFF.

This clone was observed at least ten times. This chain joins TRBV7-2 and TRBJ2-7; 10 bases are shared with TRBD1. The J segment lost 0 bases and the V segment lost 5 bases, leaving 4 bases of the junction unmatched. Germline CDR1 SGHTA, CDR2 FQGNSA. The CDR3 is 15 amino acids. The CDR3 sequence is CASSLTGGLSYEQYF. The CDR3 DNA reads as TGTGCCAGCAGCCTGACAGGGGGCCTCTCCTACGAGCAGTACTTC.

About this clone itself: Other DNA sequences in the same sample also yield this CDR3. The gene calls are TRBV11-3 and TRBJ1-2; a possible D gene is TRBD1 (5 bases). Trimming stripped 2 bases from V and 7 bases from J, with 11 bases between. The CDR3 sequence is 13 residues long. The germline V gene has CDR1 SGHNT and CDR2 YENEEA. The CDR3 reads CASSLRQGGGYTF. In DNA form, the CDR3 reads TGTGCCAGCAGCTTAAGGCAGGGAGGTGGCTACACCTTC.

The chain joins TRBV28 to TRBJ1-4, with D possibly TRBD1 on 5 matching bases. The CDR3 consists of 13 residues. V shed 8 bases and J shed 8 bases, with 15 bases lying between them. Germline V gives CDR1 MDHEN, CDR2 SYDVKM. CDR3 residues: CASRAPGGEKLFF. CDR3 DNA: TGTGCCAGCCGGGCCCCGGGGGGGGAAAAACTGTTTTTT. Looking up the rest from reference TRBV28 and TRBJ1-4 gives the full variable domain: DVKVTQSSRYLVKRTGEKVFLECVQDMDHENMFWYRQDPGLGLRLIYFSYDVKMKEKGDIPEGYSVSREKKERFSLILESASTNQTSMYLCASRAPGGEKLFFGSGTQLSVL.

This chain links TRBV11-2 with TRBJ1-4; 8 bases agree with TRBD1. Germline V gives CDR1 SGHAT, CDR2 FQNNGV. CDR3 size: 14 residues. Losses at the gene ends were 3 bases for V and 4 bases for J; bases not matched to a gene: 1. The CDR3 reads CASSLDRVNEKLFF. The CDR3, as DNA: TGTGCCAGCAGCTTGGACAGGGTTAATGAAAAACTGTTTTTT.

CDR3 protein: CASTYHPGGETQYF. The CDR3 DNA follows: TGTGCCAGCACCTACCATCCTGGCGGGGAGACCCAGTACTTC. The J gene is TRBJ2-5, the V gene TRBV6-5, with D perhaps matching TRBD2 (5 bases). The germline CDR1 and CDR2 sequences are MNHEY and SVGAGI. CDR3 length: 14 amino acids. The germline V and J ends were trimmed by 7 bases and 5 bases, with 17 bases remaining between them.

The gene calls are TRBV3-1 (or the pseudogene TRBV3-2) and TRBJ1-1; D might be TRBD1 (6 bases). CDR3 length: 13 residues. The germline V gene has CDR1 LGHDT and CDR2 YNNKEL (reference sequence). Trimming took off 5 bases at V and 3 bases at J, with 10 bases between the two ends. Written as DNA, the CDR3 is TGTGCCAGCAGCGGTCAGGGGTACACTGAAGCTTTCTTT. Protein: CASSGQGYTEAFF.

V gene TRBV19 combines with J gene TRBJ2-2; possibly TRBD1 for D (5 bases). CDR1 is LNHDA, CDR2 SQIVND, per germline (reference sequence). V was trimmed by 8 bases and J by 1 base, leaving 8 bases between them. This CDR3 has 13 amino acids. The CDR3, as DNA: TGTGCCAGTCGCGACAGGAACACCGGGGAGCTGTTTTTT. Amino acid sequence: CASRDRNTGELFF.

A remark on this clone: An end of the junction differs from the germline gene, which may be a read error. The chain is built from TRBV10-3 and TRBJ2-1; 7 bases match TRBD2. This CDR3 has 15 residues. The germline V gene has CDR1 ENHRY and CDR2 SYGVKD. DNA of the CDR3: TGTGCCATCAATGAGGGGAGGGTGAGGTACAATGAGCAGTTCTTC. It yields the protein CAINEGRVRYNEQFF.

This clone was detected a few times. V and J are TRBV30 and TRBJ1-6; D is uncertain. The CDR3 totals 13 residues. Trimming removed 4 bases at V and 5 bases at J, with 9 bases between. CDR1 GTSNPN and CDR2 SVGIG come from the germline V gene (reference sequence). CDR3 nucleotide sequence: TGTGCCTGGACCGAGGAAAATAATTCACCCCTCCACTTT. Protein product: CAWTEENNSPLHF.

The V gene is TRBV6-2 or TRBV6-3, the J gene TRBJ2-3; 15 nucleotides match TRBD2. Germline trimming cut 2 bases from V and 5 bases from J; bases unmatched to any gene: 8. The V gene's germline CDR1 is MNHEY and CDR2 SVGEGT. This CDR3 is 18 amino acids long. The CDR3 loop reads CASSYPLGTSGGRDTQYF. In DNA form, the CDR3 reads TGTGCCAGCAGTTACCCGCTTGGGACTAGCGGGGGGCGAGATACGCAGTATTTT.

J is TRBJ2-5 and V is TRBV5-1; tentative D call: TRBD1 (6 bases). The length of the CDR3 is 16 residues. Trimming left V 3 bases short and J 2 bases short, with 17 bases between. Per germline, CDR1 SGHRS and CDR2 YFSETQ. For the CDR3, the DNA is TGCGCCAGCAGCTCAGTAAGGACAGCAAAGCAAGAGACCCAGTACTTC. Translating gives CASSSVRTAKQETQYF.

The J gene is TRBJ1-1, the V gene TRBV3-1 (or the pseudogene TRBV3-2), with D unresolved. V lost 2 bases and J lost 6, with 22 bases in between. This CDR3 is built from 17 residues. Germline V CDR1 and CDR2: LGHDT, YNNKEL (reference sequence). The CDR3 DNA reads as TGTGCCAGCAGCCAACCCCCGGGGAGAGGTTCATCGCCTGAAGCTTTCTTT. This codes for CASSQPPGRGSSPEAFF.

V gene TRBV18 combines with J gene TRBJ1-2; 8 nucleotides line up with TRBD1. The CDR3 runs 15 residues. V lost 2 bases and J lost 2; bases outside the gene matches: 4. Per germline, CDR1 KGHSH and CDR2 LQKENI. The CDR3 coding sequence is TGTGCCAGCTCACCAGATCACAGGGGGAACTATGGCTACACCTTC. This sequence encodes CASSPDHRGNYGYTF.